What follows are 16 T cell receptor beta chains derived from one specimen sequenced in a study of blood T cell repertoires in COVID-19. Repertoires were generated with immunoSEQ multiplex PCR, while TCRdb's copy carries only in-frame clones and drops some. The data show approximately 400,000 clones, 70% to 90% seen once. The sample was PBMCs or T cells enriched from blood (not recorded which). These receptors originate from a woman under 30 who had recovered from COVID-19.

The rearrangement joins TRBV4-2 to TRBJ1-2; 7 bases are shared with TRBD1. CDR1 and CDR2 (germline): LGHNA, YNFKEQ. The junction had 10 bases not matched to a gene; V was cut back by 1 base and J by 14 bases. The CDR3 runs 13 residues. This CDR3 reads CASSQGTGRPGTF. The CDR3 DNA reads TGTGCCAGCAGCCAAGGGACAGGCCGCCCAGGGACCTTC.

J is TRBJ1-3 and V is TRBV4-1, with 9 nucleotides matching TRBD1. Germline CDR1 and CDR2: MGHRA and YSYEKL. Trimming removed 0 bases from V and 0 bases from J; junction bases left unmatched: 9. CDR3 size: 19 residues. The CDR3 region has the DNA TGCGCCAGCAGCCAAGATGTTCCCGGGACAGGGCGCTCTGGAAACACCATATATTTT. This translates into CASSQDVPGTGRSGNTIYF.

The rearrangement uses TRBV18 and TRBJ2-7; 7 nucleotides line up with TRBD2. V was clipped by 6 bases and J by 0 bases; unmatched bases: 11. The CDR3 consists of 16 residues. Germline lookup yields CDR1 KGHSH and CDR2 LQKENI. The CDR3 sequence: CASSPIGLVSSYEQYF. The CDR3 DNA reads TGTGCCAGCTCCCCAATTGGACTAGTGAGCTCCTACGAGCAGTACTTC.

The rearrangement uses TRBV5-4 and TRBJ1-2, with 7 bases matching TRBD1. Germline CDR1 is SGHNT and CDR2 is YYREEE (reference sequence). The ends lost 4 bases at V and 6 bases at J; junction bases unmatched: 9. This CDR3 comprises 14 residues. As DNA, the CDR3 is TGTGCCAGCAGCCCGCCGGGACAGTGGAATGGCTACACCTTC. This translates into CASSPPGQWNGYTF. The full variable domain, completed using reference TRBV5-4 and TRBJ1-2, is ETGVTQSPTHLIKTRGQQVTLRCSSQSGHNTVSWYQQALGQGPQFIFQYYREEENGRGNFPPRFSGLQFPNYSSELNVNALELDDSALYLCASSPPGQWNGYTFGSGTRLTVV.

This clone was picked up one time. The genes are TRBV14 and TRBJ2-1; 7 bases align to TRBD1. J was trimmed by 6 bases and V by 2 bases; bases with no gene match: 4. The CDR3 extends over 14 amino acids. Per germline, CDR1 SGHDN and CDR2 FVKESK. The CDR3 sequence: CASSQNRQGNEQFF. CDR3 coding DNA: TGTGCCAGCAGCCAAAACAGACAGGGCAATGAGCAGTTCTTC.

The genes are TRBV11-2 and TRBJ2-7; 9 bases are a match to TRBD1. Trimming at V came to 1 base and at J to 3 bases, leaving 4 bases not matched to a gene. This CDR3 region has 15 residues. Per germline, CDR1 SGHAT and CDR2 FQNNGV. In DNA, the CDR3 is TGTGCCAGCAGCTTAGGGACAGGGGATGTCTACGAGCAGTACTTC. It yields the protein CASSLGTGDVYEQYF.

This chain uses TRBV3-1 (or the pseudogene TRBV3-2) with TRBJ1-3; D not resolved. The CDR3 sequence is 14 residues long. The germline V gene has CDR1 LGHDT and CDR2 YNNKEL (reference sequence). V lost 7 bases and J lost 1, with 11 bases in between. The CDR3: CASTHLGSGNTIYF. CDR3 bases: TGTGCCAGCACCCATCTCGGGTCTGGAAACACCATATATTTT.

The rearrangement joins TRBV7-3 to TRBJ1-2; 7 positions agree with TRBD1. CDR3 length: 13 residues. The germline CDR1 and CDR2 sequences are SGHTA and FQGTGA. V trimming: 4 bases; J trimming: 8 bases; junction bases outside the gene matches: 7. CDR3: CASSSQGDLGYTF. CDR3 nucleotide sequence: TGTGCCAGCAGCTCCCAGGGGGATCTGGGCTACACCTTC.

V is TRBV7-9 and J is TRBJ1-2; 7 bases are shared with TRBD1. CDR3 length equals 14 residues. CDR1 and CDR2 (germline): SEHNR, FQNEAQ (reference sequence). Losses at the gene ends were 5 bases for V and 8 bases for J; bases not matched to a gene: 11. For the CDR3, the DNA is TGTGCCAGCAGCCGCGGACAGGACCAGGGGGGCTACACCTTC. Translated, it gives CASSRGQDQGGYTF.

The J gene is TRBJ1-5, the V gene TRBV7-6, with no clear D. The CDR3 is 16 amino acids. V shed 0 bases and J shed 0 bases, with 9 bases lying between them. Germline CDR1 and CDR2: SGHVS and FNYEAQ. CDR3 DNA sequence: TGTGCCAGCAGCTTAGCCAGGTTAGGTAGCAATCAGCCCCAGCATTTT. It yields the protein CASSLARLGSNQPQHF.

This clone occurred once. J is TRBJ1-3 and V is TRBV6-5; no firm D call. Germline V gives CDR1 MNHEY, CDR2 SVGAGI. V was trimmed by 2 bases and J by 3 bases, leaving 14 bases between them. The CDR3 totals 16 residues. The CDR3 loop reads CASSYPPGGIGNTIYF. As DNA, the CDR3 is TGTGCCAGCAGTTACCCGCCGGGTGGAATTGGAAACACCATATATTTT.

As DNA, the CDR3 is TGTGCTAGTGGTTCCGGGACAGGGTTAGACTTTACTAATGAAAAACTGTTTTTT. It yields the protein CASGSGTGLDFTNEKLFF. The gene calls are TRBV12-5 and TRBJ1-4, with 9 positions matching TRBD1. Losses at the gene ends were 4 bases for V and 2 bases for J; bases not matched to a gene: 11. CDR3 length: 18 amino acids. Per germline, CDR1 LGHNT and CDR2 FRNRAP. Variable domain in full (rest from reference TRBV12-5 and TRBJ1-4): DARVTQTPRHKVTEMGQEVTMRCQPILGHNTVFWYRQTMMQGLELLAYFRNRAPLDDSGMPKDRFSAEMPDATLATLKIQPSEPRDSAVYFCASGSGTGLDFTNEKLFFGSGTQLSVL.

The CDR3 region is CASSFRVGEQYF. In DNA, the CDR3 is TGTGCCAGCAGCTTCCGGGTCGGCGAGCAGTACTTC. The chain joins TRBV7-9 to TRBJ2-7; D is undetermined. The CDR3 is 12 residues long. Germline V gene sequence: CDR1 SEHNR, CDR2 FQNEAQ (reference sequence). Between the trimmed V and J ends, which lost 3 bases and 6 bases, there was a span of 9 bases.

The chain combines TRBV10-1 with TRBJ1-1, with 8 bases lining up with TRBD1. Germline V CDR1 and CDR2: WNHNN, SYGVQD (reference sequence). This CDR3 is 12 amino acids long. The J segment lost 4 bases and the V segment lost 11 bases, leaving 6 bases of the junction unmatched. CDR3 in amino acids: CAARTGRTEAFF. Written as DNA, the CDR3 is TGCGCCGCGAGGACAGGGCGCACTGAAGCTTTCTTT.

The CDR3 nucleotides are TGTGCCAGCATAAGAATCGGGGGAAACACCATATATTTT. This gives the protein CASIRIGGNTIYF. The chain is built from TRBV6-5 and TRBJ1-3; no clear D. Trimming left V 7 bases short and J 4 bases short, with 11 bases between. The CDR3 consists of 13 residues. Looked up from germline, CDR1 is MNHEY and CDR2 is SVGAGI.

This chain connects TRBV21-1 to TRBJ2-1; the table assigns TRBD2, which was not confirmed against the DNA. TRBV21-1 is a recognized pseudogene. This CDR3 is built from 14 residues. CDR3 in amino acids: CASRGSGSYNEQFF. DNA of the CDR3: TGTGCCAGCAGGGGTAGCGGGAGTTACAATGAGCAGTTCTTC.